This TCR beta chain derives from a study of CD8 T cells in Susac syndrome. V was shortened by 0 bases and J by 2 bases, with 4 bases between the two germline ends. The length of the CDR3 is 13 residues. The V gene's germline CDR1 is SQVTM and CDR2 ANQGSEA. CD8+ and CD4+ T cells from blood underwent TCR beta sequencing, which was carried out in a high-throughput format. The study used healthy donors as controls matched for age and sex. TEMRA cells underwent FACS enrichment and CD8+ and CD4+ T cells underwent negative isolation. Roughly 0.45 to 1 ug RNA was reverse transcribed with random hexamers. Amplification of TCR beta CDR3 across 54 Vbeta and 13 Jbeta was performed with immunoSEQ multiplex PCR. TCRdb recomputed calls from the immunoSEQ multiplex PCR reads with MiXCR, one row per CDR3 protein. The sample has 150,000 to 200,000 distinct CDR3 sequences, about 95% seen once.

This chain joins TRBV29-1 and TRBJ2-2; D is unresolved. The sequenced material came from CD4+ T cells from PBMCs. This receptor was taken from a human donor in good health. CDR3 sequence: CSVEEKNTGELFF. The CDR3 bases are TGCAGCGTTGAAGAAAAAAACACCGGGGAGCTGTTTTTT.